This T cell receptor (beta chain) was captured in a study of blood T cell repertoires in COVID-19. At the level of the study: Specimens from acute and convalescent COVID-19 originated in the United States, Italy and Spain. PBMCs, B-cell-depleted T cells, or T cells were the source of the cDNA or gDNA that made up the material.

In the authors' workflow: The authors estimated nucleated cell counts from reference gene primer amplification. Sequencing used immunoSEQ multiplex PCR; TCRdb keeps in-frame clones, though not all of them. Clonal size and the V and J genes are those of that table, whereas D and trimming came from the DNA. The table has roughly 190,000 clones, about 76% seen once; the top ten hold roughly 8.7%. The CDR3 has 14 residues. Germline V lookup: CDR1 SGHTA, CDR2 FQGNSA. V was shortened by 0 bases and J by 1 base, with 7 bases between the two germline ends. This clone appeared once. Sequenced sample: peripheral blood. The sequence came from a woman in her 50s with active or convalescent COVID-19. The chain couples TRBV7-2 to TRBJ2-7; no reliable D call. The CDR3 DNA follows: TGTGCCAGCAGCTTAGCCCCTACTTCCTACGAGCAGTACTTC. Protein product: CASSLAPTSYEQYF.